This T cell receptor (beta chain) was recovered during a study of monozygotic twins with inflammatory bowel disease. Points from the study as a whole: Researchers report that IBD patients shared fewer clonotypes with others than healthy twins, especially amid disease activity. On the inverse Simpson index, IBD patients scored lower for TCRbeta diversity than healthy co-twins. Separate T cell subtypes could not be resolved from one another.

TCRdb re-called the 5' RACE reads and gives one entry per CDR3 protein, without DNA. The sample holds about 420,000 distinct CDR3 sequences. The germline gives CDR1 DFQATT, CDR2 SNEGSKA (reference sequence). The CDR3 loop spans 13 amino acids. Details on this clonotype: Its antigen is not known.

Sequencing was carried out using blood. The genes are TRBV20-1 and TRBJ2-1; as DNA is missing, the TRBD2 call by TCRdb cannot be tested. The receptor comes from a human donor with ulcerative colitis or Crohn's disease, or a healthy co-twin of an affected twin (not recorded which). The CDR3 protein is CSAVLAVYNEQFF.